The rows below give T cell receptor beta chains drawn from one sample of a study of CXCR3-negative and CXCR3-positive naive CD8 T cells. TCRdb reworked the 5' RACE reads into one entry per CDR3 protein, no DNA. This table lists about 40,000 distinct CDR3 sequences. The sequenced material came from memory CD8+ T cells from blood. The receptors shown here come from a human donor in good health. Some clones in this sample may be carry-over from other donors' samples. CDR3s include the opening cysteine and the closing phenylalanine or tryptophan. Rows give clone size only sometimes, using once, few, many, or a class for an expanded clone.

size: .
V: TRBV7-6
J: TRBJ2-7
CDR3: CASSSGQEDYEQYF

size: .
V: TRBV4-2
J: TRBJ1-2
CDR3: CASSQDPPGGVSYGYTF

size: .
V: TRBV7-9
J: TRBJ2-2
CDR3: CASSLRGENTGELFF

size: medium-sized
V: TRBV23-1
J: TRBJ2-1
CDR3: CASSHRTGGFNEQFF

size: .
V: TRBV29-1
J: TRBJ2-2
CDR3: CSGLEYSGELFF

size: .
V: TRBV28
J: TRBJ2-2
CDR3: CASTLTGELFF

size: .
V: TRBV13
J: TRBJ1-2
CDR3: CASSLVASGQANYGYTF

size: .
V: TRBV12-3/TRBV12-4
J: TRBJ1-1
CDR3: CASTDTVTEAFF

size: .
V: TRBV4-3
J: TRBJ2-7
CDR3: CASSQGAGVEYEQYF

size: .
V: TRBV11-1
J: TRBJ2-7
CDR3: CASSLATGMDEQYF

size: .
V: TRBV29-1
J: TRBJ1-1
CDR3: CSTDRNTEAFF

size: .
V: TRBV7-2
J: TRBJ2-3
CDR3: CASSTGRLAGVRDTDTQYF

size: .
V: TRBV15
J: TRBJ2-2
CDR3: CATSRDRDRNTGELFF

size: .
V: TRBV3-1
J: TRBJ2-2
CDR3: CASTARGGQLSTGELFF

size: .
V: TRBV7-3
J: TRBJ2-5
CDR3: CASSLAGQGRETQYF

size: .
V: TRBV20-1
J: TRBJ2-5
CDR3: CSARPTSGETQYF

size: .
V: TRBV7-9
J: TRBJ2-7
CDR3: CASSPPGPSSYEQYF

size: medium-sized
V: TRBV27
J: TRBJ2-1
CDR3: CASRDRTPSGLSGEQFF

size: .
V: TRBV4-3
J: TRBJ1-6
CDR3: CASSQDRQVFNSPLHF

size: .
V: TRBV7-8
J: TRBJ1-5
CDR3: CASSLVGMGNQPQHF

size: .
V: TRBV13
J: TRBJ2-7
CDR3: CASSSGPGGYEQYF

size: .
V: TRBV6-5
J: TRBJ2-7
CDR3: CASSYSSGSYEQYF

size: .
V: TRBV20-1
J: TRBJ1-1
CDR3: CSAGRPGSSTEAFF

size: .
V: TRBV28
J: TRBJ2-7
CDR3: CASSLIDRVYEQYF

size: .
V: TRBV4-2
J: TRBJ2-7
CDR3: CASSQERAQVEQYF

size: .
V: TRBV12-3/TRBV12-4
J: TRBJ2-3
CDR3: CASSPHGTSTDTQYF

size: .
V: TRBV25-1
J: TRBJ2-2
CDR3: CASSEGSEIGELFF

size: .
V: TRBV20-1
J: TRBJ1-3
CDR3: CSAREWGGNTIYF

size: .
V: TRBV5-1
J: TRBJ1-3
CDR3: CASSLDRGSGNTIYF

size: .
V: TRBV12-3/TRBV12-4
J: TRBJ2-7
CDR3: CASSPSRVYEQYF

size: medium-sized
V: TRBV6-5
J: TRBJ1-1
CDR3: CASSVVVNTEAFF

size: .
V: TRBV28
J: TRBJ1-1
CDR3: CASSFPLLSSGQGTEAFF

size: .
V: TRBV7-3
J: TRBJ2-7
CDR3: CASSPVGGSYEQYF

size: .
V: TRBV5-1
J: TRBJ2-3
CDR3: CASSLAARPSTDTQYF

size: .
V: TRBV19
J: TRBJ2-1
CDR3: CASSMGWGNEQFF

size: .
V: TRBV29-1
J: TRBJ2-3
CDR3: CSVEGWTDTQYF

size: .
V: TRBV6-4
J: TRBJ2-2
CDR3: CASSESTGSGELFF

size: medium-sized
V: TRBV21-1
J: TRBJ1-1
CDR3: CASSRRDRVYVTEAFF

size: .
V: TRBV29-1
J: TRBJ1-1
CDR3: CSVEGRMNTEAFF

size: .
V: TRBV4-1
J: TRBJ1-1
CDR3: CASSRLSGPEAFF

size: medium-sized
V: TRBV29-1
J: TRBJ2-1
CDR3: CSVLGFNEQFF

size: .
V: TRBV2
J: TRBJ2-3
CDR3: CASGNRGPTDTQYF

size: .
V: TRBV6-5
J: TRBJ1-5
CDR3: CASSPTGMRNQPQHF

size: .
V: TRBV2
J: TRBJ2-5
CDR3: CASSPLAAQETQYF

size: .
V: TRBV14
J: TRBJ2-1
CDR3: CASSQAASYNEQFF

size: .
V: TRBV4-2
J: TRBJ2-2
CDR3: CASSQGLGNTGELFF